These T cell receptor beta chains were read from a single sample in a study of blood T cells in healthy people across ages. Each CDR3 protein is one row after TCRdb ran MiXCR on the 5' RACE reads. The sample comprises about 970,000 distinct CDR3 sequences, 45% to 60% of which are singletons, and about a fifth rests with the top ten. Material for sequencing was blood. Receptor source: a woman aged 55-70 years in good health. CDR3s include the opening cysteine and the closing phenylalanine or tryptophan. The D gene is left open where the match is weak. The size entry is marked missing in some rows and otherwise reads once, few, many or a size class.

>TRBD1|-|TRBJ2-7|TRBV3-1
TGTGCCAGCAGCCTTGCCGGGACAGGGGTCACCTACGAGCAGTACTTC
CASSLAGTGVTYEQYF
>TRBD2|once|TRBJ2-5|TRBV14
TGTGCCAGCAGCCTGCGACTAGCGGGAGCACAAGAGACCCAGTACTTC
CASSLRLAGAQETQYF
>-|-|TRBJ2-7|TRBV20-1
TGCAGTGCTAGTTCTCCACTGGCGGGGACCTACAAGGAGCAGTACTTC
CSASSPLAGTYKEQYF
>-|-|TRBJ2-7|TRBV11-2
TGTGCCAGCAGCTTCACGGGGGCCTCCTACGAGCAGTACTTC
CASSFTGASYEQYF
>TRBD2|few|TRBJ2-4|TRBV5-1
TGCGCCAGCAGCGTTCTAGCGGGGGGGGCTTCGGTCAAAAACATTCAGTACTTC
CASSVLAGGASVKNIQYF
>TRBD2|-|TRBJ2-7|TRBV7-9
TGTGCCAGCAGCTTAGCGGCAGCTCCCGGGACTAGGGCCTACGAGCAGTACTTC
CASSLAAAPGTRAYEQYF
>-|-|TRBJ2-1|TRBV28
TGTGCCACCTCTTCAGGAGTTCAGTTCTTC
CATSSGVQFF
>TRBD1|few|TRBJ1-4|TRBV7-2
TGTGCCAGCAGCTCCGGCCTGGGACAGGGGTTTGAAAAACTGTTTTTT
CASSSGLGQGFEKLFF
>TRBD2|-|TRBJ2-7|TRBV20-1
TGCAGTGTTGGAGCGGGAGGGAGAGCCTACGAGCAGTACTTC
CSVGAGGRAYEQYF
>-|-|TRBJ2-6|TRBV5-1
TGCGCCAGCAGCGTAGGGGCTCTAACCTCTGGGGCCAACGTCCTGACTTTC
CASSVGALTSGANVLTF
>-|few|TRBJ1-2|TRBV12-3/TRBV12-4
TGTGCCAGCAGCATCACCGACAGTCTTGGCTACACCTTC
CASSITDSLGYTF
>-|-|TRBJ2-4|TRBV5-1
TGCGCCAGCAGCTTGGATGCCGGGGAAAACATTCAGTACTTC
CASSLDAGENIQYF
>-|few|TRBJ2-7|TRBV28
TGTGCCAGCAGGATTAACGGACACTACGAGCAGTACTTC
CASRINGHYEQYF
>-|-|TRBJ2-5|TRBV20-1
TGCAGTGCTAGGAGGCTGAATAACAATGAGCAGTACTTC
CSARRLNNNEQYF
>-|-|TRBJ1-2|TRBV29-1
TGCAGCGTGGGGGGGGCCCCCGGGGGCTACACCTTC
CSVGGAPGGYTF
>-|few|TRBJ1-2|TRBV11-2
TGTGCCAGCAGCTTGAGCGCCGGACCGGCTGGCTACACCTTC
CASSLSAGPAGYTF
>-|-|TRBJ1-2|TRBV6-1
TGTGCCAGCAGTGAAGCCAAAGGCCGAGCTAACTATGGCTACACCTTC
CASSEAKGRANYGYTF
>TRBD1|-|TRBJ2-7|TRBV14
TGTGCCAGCAGCCGATGGACAGGGAACGAGCAGTACTTC
CASSRWTGNEQYF
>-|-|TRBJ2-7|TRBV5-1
TGCGCCAGCAGCTTGAAAGGGTCTGGTACCTACAATGAGCAGTACTTC
CASSLKGSGTYNEQYF
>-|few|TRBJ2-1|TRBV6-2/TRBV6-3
TGTGCCAGCAGTTCGCTTTCTTGGAATGAGCAGTTCTTC
CASSSLSWNEQFF
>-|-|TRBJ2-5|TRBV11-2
TGTGCCAGCAGCTATAACCGACAGCCCCAAGAGACCCAGTACTTC
CASSYNRQPQETQYF
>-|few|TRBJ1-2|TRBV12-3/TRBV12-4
TGTGCCAGCAGTTTAGATAGGCAATATGGCTACACCTTC
CASSLDRQYGYTF
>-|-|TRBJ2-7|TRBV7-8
TGTGCCAGCAGCTTACCAGACAACTACGAGCAGTACTTC
CASSLPDNYEQYF
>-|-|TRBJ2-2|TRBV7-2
TGTGCCAGCAGAGTAGGCCTCGCGAACACCGGGGAGCTGTTTTTT
CASRVGLANTGELFF
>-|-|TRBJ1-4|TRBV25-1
TGTGCCAGTTCCGGACACTCTAGGGAAAAACTGTTTTTT
CASSGHSREKLFF
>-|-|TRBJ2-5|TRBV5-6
TGTGCCAGCAGCCGACAGTATGTTGGAGGGAAAGAGACCCAGTACTTC
CASSRQYVGGKETQYF
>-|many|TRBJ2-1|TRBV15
TGTGCCACCAGCAGGGATTATTCTTCCTCCTACAATGAGCAGTTCTTC
CATSRDYSSSYNEQFF
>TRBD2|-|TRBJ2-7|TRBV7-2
TGTGCCAGCAGCTCCAGCGGGAGGGCCCCGGTGAACGAGCAGTACTTC
CASSSSGRAPVNEQYF
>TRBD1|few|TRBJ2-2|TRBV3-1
TGTGCCAGCAGCCCGGGACAGGGCAACACCGGGGAGCTGTTTTTT
CASSPGQGNTGELFF
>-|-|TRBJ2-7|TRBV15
TGTGCCACCAGCAGAGAGTACAGGGCACGCGGCGAGCAGTACTTC
CATSREYRARGEQYF
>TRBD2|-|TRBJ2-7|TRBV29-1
TGCAGCGTTGTACTAGCGGGTATCTCCTACAATGAGCAGTACTTC
CSVVLAGISYNEQYF
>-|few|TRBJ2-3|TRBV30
TGTGCCGTGGAGCAGTCCACAGATACGCAGTATTTT
CAVEQSTDTQYF
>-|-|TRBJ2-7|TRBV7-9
TGTGCCAGCAGCACGCCAAAAGTGAACTCCTACGAGCAGTACTTC
CASSTPKVNSYEQYF
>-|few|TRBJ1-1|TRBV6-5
TGTGCCAGCAGTTCCGGAGGGGAGAACACTGAAGCTTTCTTT
CASSSGGENTEAFF
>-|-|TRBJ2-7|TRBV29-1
TGCAGCGTTGATCTGGCCGGGTACGGGCAGTACTTC
CSVDLAGYGQYF
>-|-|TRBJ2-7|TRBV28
TGTGCCAGCAGTTTTGCGGGACTGGGAATCTACGAGCAGTACTTC
CASSFAGLGIYEQYF
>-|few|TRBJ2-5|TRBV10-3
TGTGCCATCAGTGAAGGTTGGGGGGTGGAGACCCAGTACTTC
CAISEGWGVETQYF
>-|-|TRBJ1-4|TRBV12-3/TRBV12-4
TGTGCCAGCAGTCCAGGGGATTTTGGAGAAAAACTGTTTTTT
CASSPGDFGEKLFF
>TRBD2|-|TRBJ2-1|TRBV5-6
TGTGCCAGCAGCTCCAGCGGGAGGGGGCACAATGAGCAGTTCTTC
CASSSSGRGHNEQFF
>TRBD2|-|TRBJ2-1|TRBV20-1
TGCAGTGCTAGCTTTCGGCGGGAGGGCAATGAGCAGTTCTTC
CSASFRREGNEQFF
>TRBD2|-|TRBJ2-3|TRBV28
TGTGCCAGCAGTTTATTGGGACTAGCGGGAGAAACTTACCCCACAGATACGCAGTATTTT
CASSLLGLAGETYPTDTQYF
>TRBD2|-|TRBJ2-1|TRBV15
TGTGCCACCAGCGAAGGGCTAGCGGAGTGGGATGAGCAGTTCTTC
CATSEGLAEWDEQFF
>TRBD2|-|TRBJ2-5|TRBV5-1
TGCGCCAGCACCCGGGGACTAGCGGAAGAGACCCAGTACTTC
CASTRGLAEETQYF
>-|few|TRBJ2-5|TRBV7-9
TGTGCCAGCAGCTCTATTTCCCAAGAGACCCAGTACTTC
CASSSISQETQYF
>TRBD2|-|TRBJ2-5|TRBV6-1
TGTGCCAGCAGTGAAGTGGCGGGACTAGCGGGAGGGCCGTTCGAGACCCAGTACTTC
CASSEVAGLAGGPFETQYF
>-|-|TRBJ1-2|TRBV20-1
TGCAGTGCCATAAAGGTCGGCTACACCTTC
CSAIKVGYTF
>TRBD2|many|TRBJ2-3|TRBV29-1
TGCAGCGTTGAACTAGCGGGCACAGATACGCAGTATTTT
CSVELAGTDTQYF
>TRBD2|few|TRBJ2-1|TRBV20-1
TGCAGTGCTAGACGGACTAGCGCAGACAATGAGCAGTTCTTC
CSARRTSADNEQFF
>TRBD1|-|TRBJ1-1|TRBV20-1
TGCAGTGCTAGAACCGGACAGGGGGCCACTGAAGCTTTCTTT
CSARTGQGATEAFF
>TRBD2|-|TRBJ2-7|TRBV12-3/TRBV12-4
TGTGCCAGCAGCCACGGGACTATCCCATACGAGCAGTACTTC
CASSHGTIPYEQYF
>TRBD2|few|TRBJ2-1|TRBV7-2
TGTGCCAGCAGCTTAAGGAGCGGGAGTAGTAATGAGCAGTTCTTC
CASSLRSGSSNEQFF
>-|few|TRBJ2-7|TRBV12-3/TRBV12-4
TGTGCCAGCAAGAAGAGAGCCGAGCAGTACTTC
CASKKRAEQYF
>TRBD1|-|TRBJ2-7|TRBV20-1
TGCAGTGCTAAGGGGGACAGGACCTACGAGCAGTACTTC
CSAKGDRTYEQYF
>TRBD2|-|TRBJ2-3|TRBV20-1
TGCAGTGCCGGGGGACTAGTTTTCGATACGCAGTATTTT
CSAGGLVFDTQYF